The clone carrying this T cell receptor beta chain appeared a single time. This entry is derived from a study of T cells in tuberculosis. For the study at large: The T cells targeted glucose monomycolate, a mycobacterial lipid, via CD1B.

Sorting used thawed, overnight-rested PBMC stained with anti-CD3, a viability dye and GMM-loaded CD1B tetramer. The lipid loaded on the CD1B tetramers was C32 glucose monomycolate from Rhodococcus equi. Tetramer-sorted PBMC had been CD14 monocyte-depleted before freezing. TCR-alpha and TCR-beta chains were sequenced unpaired. Profiling relied on immunoSEQ multiplex PCR, and the TCRdb table lists in-frame clones only, not all of them. The sample yields about 59,000 clones, about 76% seen once. Germline assignment: CDR1 SEHNR and CDR2 FQNEAQ (reference sequence). V was pared by 6 bases and J by 4 bases, with 6 bases of the junction left unmatched. This CDR3 comprises 14 residues.

The sequence was collected from an adult woman with latent tuberculosis. The V call is TRBV7-9, the J call TRBJ1-5, with 7 bases that match TRBD1. Material: CD1b-GMM tetramer-negative cells sorted from PBMCs. CDR3 region: CASSPDRVNQPQHF. In nucleotides, the CDR3 is TGTGCCAGCAGTCCTGACAGGGTTAATCAGCCCCAGCATTTT.